This TCR beta chain was documented in a study of blood T cell repertoires in COVID-19. Study as a whole: The origin of the acute and convalescent COVID-19 samples was the United States, Italy and Spain.

Germline values: CDR1 SGHNT, CDR2 YYREEE (reference sequence). The CDR3 length is 14 residues. Trimming took off 1 base at V and 4 bases at J, with 11 bases between the two ends. This table comes from immunoSEQ multiplex PCR, and its TCRdb copy is limited to in-frame clones, with some not included. The data hold more than 200,000 clones, with approximately 88% observed a single time. The V and J genes are TRBV5-4 and TRBJ2-5, with D possibly matching TRBD2 (6 bases). This TCR came from a woman aged 25 to 39 who had been exposed to COVID-19. The sequenced sample was PBMCs or T cells enriched from blood (not recorded which). The CDR3 spells CASSLSWGGETQYF. CDR3 nucleotide sequence: TGTGCCAGCAGCTTGTCTTGGGGAGGAGAGACCCAGTACTTC.